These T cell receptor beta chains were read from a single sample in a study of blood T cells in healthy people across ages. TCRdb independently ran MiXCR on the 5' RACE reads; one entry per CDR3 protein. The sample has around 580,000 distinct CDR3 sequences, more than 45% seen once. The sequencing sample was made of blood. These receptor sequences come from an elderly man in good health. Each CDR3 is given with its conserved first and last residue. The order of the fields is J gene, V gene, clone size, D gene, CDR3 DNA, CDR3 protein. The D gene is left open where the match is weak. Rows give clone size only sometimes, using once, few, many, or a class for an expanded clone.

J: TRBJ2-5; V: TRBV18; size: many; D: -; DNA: TGTGCCAGCTCCCACCGCATGCCGAGATGGGAACAAGAGACCCAGTACTTC; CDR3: CASSHRMPRWEQETQYF
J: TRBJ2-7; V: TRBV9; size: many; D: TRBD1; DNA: TGTGCCAGCAGCGTAGACGGACAGGGTAGGCACGAGCAGTACTTC; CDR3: CASSVDGQGRHEQYF
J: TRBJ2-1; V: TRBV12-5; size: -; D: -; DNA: TGTGCTAGTGGTTTGGGTACCTCGGGTGGTGAGCAGTTCTTC; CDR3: CASGLGTSGGEQFF
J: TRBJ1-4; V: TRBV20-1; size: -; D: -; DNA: TGCAGTGCCCCAAAGGATTTAGAAAAACTGTTTTTT; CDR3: CSAPKDLEKLFF
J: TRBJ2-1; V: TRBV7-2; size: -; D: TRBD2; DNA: TGTGCCAGCGGCGAAGGGAGGGCTAGAAATGAGCAGTTCTTC; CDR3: CASGEGRARNEQFF
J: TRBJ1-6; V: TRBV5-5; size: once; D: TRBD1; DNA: TGTGCCAGCAGCATGGACAGGGGGCTCGTGAATTCACCCCTCCACTTT; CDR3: CASSMDRGLVNSPLHF
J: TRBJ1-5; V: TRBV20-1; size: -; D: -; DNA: TGCAGTGCTAGAGGGATTGGACCCCAGCATTTT; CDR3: CSARGIGPQHF
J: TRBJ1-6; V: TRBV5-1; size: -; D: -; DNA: TGCGCCAGCGGTTTTACCGGGCCCGATTCACCCCTCCACTTT; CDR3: CASGFTGPDSPLHF
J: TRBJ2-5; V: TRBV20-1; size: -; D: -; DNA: TGCAGTGCCCTAAGGGGGGAAGAGACCCAGTACTTC; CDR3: CSALRGEETQYF
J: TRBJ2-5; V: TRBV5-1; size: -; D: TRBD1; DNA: TGCGCCAGCAGCCGACCGGGACAGGGGGCAGAGACCCAGTACTTC; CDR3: CASSRPGQGAETQYF
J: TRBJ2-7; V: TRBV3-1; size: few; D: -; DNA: TGTGCCAGCAGCCGATGGGAAGGGGTCGACGAGCAGTACTTC; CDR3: CASSRWEGVDEQYF
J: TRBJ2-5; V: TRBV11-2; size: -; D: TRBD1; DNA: TGTGCCAGCAGCTTCTCGACAGGGCCCCAAGAGACCCAGTACTTC; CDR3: CASSFSTGPQETQYF
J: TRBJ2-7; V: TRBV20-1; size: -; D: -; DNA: TGCAGTGCTAGAGGCGTCGAGGTGGGGCAGTACTTC; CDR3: CSARGVEVGQYF
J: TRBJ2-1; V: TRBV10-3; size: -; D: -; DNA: TGTGCCATCAGCCACGACAATGAGCAGTTCTTC; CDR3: CAISHDNEQFF
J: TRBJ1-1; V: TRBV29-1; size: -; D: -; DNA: TGCAGCTGCTGGACAGAGTTTCAAGCTTTCTTT; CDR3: CSCWTEFQAFF
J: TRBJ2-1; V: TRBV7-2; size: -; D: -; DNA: TGTGCCAGCAGCACAATGACAGGCTACAATGAGCAGTTCTTC; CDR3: CASSTMTGYNEQFF
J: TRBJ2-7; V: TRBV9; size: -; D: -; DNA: TGTGCCAGCAGCGTAGGAACTTACTCCTACGAGCAGTACTTC; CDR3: CASSVGTYSYEQYF
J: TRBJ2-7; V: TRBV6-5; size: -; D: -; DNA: TGTGCCAGCAGTGGCAAAAGCTCCTACGAGCAGTACTTC; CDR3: CASSGKSSYEQYF
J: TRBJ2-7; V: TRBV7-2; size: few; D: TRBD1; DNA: TGTGCCAGCGGACAGGGTAGCGAGCAGTACTTC; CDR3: CASGQGSEQYF
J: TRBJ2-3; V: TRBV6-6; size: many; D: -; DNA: TGTGCCAGCATGCACCAGTTTACGCAGTATTTT; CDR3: CASMHQFTQYF
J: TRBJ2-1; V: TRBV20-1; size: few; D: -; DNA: TGCAGTGCTTGGGGGACCAGCTCCTACAATGAGCAGTTCTTC; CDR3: CSAWGTSSYNEQFF
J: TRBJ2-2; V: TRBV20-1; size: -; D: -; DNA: TGCAGTGCTAGAGATCTCGCGGTCAACACCGGGGAGCTGTTTTTT; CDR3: CSARDLAVNTGELFF
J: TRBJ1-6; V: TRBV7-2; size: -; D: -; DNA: TGTGCCAGCAGCCTGATGTGGCAGGTTCGGAATTCACCCCTCCACTTT; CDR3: CASSLMWQVRNSPLHF
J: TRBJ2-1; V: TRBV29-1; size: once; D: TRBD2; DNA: TGCAGCGTTACGGGACGAGCGGGGGCCTCCTACAATGAGCGGTTCTTC; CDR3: CSVTGRAGASYNERFF
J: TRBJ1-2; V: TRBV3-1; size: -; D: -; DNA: TGTGCCAGCAGCCAAGGAGGATTTGGCAGCAGCTACACCTTC; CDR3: CASSQGGFGSSYTF
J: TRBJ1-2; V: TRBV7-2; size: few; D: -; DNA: TGTGCCAGCAGCTTAGGGGCAGGGCAGGGGTATGGCTACACCTTC; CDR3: CASSLGAGQGYGYTF
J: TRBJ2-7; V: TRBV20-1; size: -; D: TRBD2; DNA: TGCAGTGCTACCCGAGGGACTAGCGGGAGGCCCCACGAGCAGTACTTC; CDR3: CSATRGTSGRPHEQYF
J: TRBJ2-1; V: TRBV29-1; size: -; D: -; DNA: TGCAGCGTTGATAGGTACAATGGGCAGTTCTTC; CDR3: CSVDRYNGQFF
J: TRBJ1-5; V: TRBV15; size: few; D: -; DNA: TGTGCCACCAGCAGAGATCGAGCGGTTGGCAATCAGCCCCAGCATTTT; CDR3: CATSRDRAVGNQPQHF
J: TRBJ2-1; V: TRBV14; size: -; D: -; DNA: TGTGCCAGCAGCCGCCACCCAAATAATCCTGATGAGCAGTTCTTC; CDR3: CASSRHPNNPDEQFF
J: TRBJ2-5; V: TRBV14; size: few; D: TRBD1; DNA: TGTGCCAGCAGCCGGACAGGGGGTTATGAGACCCAGTACTTC; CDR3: CASSRTGGYETQYF
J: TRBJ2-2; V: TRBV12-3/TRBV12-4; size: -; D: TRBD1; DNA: TGTGCCAGCAGCCTTGACAGGGGAGGACTCACCGGGGAGCTGTTTTTT; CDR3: CASSLDRGGLTGELFF
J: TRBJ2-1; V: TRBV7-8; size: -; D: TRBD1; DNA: TGTGCCAGCAGCGGGCGGGACGGGACAGGGCCCTACAATGAGCAGTTCTTC; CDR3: CASSGRDGTGPYNEQFF
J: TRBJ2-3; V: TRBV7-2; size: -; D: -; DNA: TGTGCCAGCAGCGTGGACAGATGGGGTGCGCAGTATTTT; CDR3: CASSVDRWGAQYF
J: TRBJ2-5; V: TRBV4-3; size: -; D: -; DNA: TGCGCCAGCAGCCAAGGAACTAGCTCGGAGACCCAGTACTTC; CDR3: CASSQGTSSETQYF
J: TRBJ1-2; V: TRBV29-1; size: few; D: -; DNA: TGCAGCGTTACCCAACAGGGAGTCGGTTATGGCTACACCTTC; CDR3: CSVTQQGVGYGYTF
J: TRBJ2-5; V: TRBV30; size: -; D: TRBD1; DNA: TGTGCCGGGCAACAATCTGACGACAGGGTAGGCGAGACCCAGTACTTC; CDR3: CAGQQSDDRVGETQYF
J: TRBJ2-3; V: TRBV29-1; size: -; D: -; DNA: TGCAGCGTTGAAACCACCCGGGGAACAGATACGCAGTATTTT; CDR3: CSVETTRGTDTQYF
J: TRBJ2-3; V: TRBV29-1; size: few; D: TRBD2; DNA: TGCAGCGCGCTCCGAGCGGGGGCTAGCACAGATACGCAGTATTTT; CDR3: CSALRAGASTDTQYF
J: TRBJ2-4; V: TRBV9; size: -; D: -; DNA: TGTGCCAGCAGCGAAAGTGGACGGGACATTCAGTACTTC; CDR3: CASSESGRDIQYF
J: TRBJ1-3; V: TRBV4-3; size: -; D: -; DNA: TGCGCCAGCAGCGGCCACGCCACGAAAGGAAACACCATATATTTT; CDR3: CASSGHATKGNTIYF
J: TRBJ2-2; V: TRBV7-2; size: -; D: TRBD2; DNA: TGTGCCAGCAGCAAAAGACTAGCGGACACCGGGAAGCTGTTTTTT; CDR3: CASSKRLADTGKLFF
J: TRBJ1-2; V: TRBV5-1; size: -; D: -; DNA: TGCGCCAGCAGCTTAGGAAATACCGTAAACTATGGCTACACCTTC; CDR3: CASSLGNTVNYGYTF
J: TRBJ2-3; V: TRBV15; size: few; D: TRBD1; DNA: TGTGCCACCAGCAAGGACAGGGGGGCAGATACGCAGTATTTT; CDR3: CATSKDRGADTQYF
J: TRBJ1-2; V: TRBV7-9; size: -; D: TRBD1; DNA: TGTGCCAGCAGCTTAGCGGGACAGCGTAACTATGGCTACACCTTC; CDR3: CASSLAGQRNYGYTF
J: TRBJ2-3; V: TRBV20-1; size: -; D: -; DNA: TGCAGTGCTAGAGTCATTGTTCGGGGAAGAGGAGATACGCAGTATTTT; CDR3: CSARVIVRGRGDTQYF
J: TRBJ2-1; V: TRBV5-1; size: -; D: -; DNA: TGCGCCAGCAGCTTTATTGGGTCACTAGCCAATGAGCAGTTCTTC; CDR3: CASSFIGSLANEQFF
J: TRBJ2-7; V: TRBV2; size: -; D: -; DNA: TGTGCCAGCAGGGGAGGACTTTACTCCTACGAGCAGTACTTC; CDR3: CASRGGLYSYEQYF
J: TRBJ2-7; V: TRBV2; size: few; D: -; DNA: TGTGCCAGCACAGTGGAGCAGGCTCCCTCCTACGAGCAGTACTTC; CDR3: CASTVEQAPSYEQYF
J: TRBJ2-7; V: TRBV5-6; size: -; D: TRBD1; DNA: TGTGCCAGCAGCCGTAACAGGGGGCCGAGCTCCTACAATGAGCAGTACTTC; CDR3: CASSRNRGPSSYNEQYF